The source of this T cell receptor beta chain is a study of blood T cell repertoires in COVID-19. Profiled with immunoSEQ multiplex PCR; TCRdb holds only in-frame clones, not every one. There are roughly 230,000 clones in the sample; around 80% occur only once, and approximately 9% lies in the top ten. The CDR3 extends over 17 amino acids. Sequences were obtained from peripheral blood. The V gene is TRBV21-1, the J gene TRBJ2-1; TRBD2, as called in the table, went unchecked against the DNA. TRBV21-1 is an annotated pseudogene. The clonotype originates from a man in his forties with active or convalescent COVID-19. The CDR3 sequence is CASSSPPGTSPYNEQFF. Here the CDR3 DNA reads TGTGCCAGCAGCAGCCCCCCCGGGACTAGCCCTTACAATGAGCAGTTCTTC.